This record concerns one T cell receptor (beta chain) sequence. The entry originates in a study of T cell changes during pregnancy in multiple sclerosis. The repertoire was sequenced with immunoSEQ multiplex PCR; TCRdb's copy has only in-frame clones and lacks some. The profile shows tens of thousands of clones, 90% to 97% of them singletons. Germline lookup yields CDR1 MDHEN and CDR2 SYDVKM. The CDR3 contains 13 residues. V gave up 8 bases and J gave up 0 bases, with 11 bases separating them. The sample consisted of CD8+ T cells from peripheral blood mononuclear cells, taken after pregnancy. The chain links TRBV28 to TRBJ2-7; D is undetermined. The sequence came from a female donor with multiple sclerosis, enrolled in a pregnancy study. CDR3 residues: CASLGTVSYEQYF. Here the CDR3 DNA reads TGTGCCAGCTTGGGTACAGTCTCCTACGAGCAGTACTTC.